This entry features one T cell receptor (beta chain) sequence. The germline V gene encodes CDR1 SGHRS and CDR2 YFSETQ. The CDR3 is made up of 11 amino acids. The V gene end was trimmed by 4 bases and the J gene end by 14 bases; junction bases not matched to a gene: 8. The source of the sample is a study of T cell changes during pregnancy in multiple sclerosis. Data came from immunoSEQ multiplex PCR; TCRdb stores just in-frame clones and leaves some out. The sample includes around 100,000 clones, about 90% of them seen just once. The J gene is TRBJ1-1, the V gene TRBV5-1, with TRBD1 matching over 7 bases. Here the sequenced sample was peripheral blood, taken in the second trimester of pregnancy. The clonotype comes from a female donor with multiple sclerosis, enrolled in a pregnancy study. The CDR3 sequence is CASSGVGGSFF. CDR3 DNA: TGCGCCAGCAGCGGCGTAGGGGGCTCGTTCTTT.